This TCR beta chain originates from a study of blood T cell repertoires in COVID-19. Study-wide context: The United States, Italy and Spain were the sources of the acute and convalescent COVID-19 samples.

Germline CDR1 reads MDHEN; CDR2 reads SYDVKM. The V gene lost 3 bases and the J gene lost 2 bases, with 16 bases spanning the gap. This CDR3 spans 16 amino acids. Here immunoSEQ multiplex PCR was the method, and the copy in TCRdb shows in-frame clones only, minus some. The table records 95,000 to 100,000 clones, 84% of them present only once. The sequencing sample was made of peripheral blood. J is TRBJ1-2 and V is TRBV28; maybe TRBD1 (6 bases). The source is a human donor in a cohort sampled during active COVID-19. CDR3 coding DNA: TGTGCCAGCAGTTTCCTACAGGGACCCTTGAACTATGGCTACACCTTC. Amino acid sequence: CASSFLQGPLNYGYTF.